This TCR beta chain was retrieved from a study of blood T cell repertoires in COVID-19. In the study overall: COVID-19 samples from acute and convalescent phases originated in the United States, Italy and Spain. The cDNA or gDNA used as material had been derived from T cells, B-cell-depleted T cells, or PBMCs.

This clone showed up just a few times. Authors' processing steps: Amplified reference gene primers provided the basis for estimating nucleated cell counts. Clones were read by immunoSEQ multiplex PCR, and TCRdb kept only the in-frame ones, dropping some. The V and J calls and the clone size are those of that table, but D and trimming were determined from the DNA. This sample yields over 35,000 clones, of which approximately 71% are seen a single time; roughly 6.3% belongs to the top ten. J lost 3 bases, V lost 0 bases, and 6 bases had no gene match. CDR1 is SGHRS, CDR2 YFSETQ, per germline. This CDR3 contains 16 residues.

The sequenced sample was peripheral blood. V gene TRBV5-1 combines with J gene TRBJ1-1, with 9 positions matching TRBD1. The clonotype comes from an older man with acute or convalescent COVID-19. The CDR3 reads CASSLVGTGTDTEAFF. The CDR3 DNA reads as TGCGCCAGCAGCTTGGTCGGGACAGGGACGGACACTGAAGCTTTCTTT.